The 27 T cell receptor beta chains in this list originate from one sample, sequenced in a study of regulatory T cells in long-lasting Graves disease. Time point specified: persistent/refractory GD, antithyroid drugs over 5 years with positive TRAb. Making the TCR library involved RNA that had been extracted from PBMCs. Building the TCR beta libraries relied on iRepertoire HTBI primers, and CDR3 regions underwent Arm-PCR. In TCRdb, the multiplex PCR reads were re-called with MiXCR into one record per CDR3 protein. The sample lists 400,000 or so distinct CDR3 sequences, under 25% seen once, with 20% in the top ten. Source: peripheral blood mononuclear cells (PBMCs), taken when the disease was refractory, from a patient treated with antithyroid drugs. All receptors derive from a female donor with Graves disease.

In regard to this clonotype: A single base separates this from a much larger clone, so it may be a read error. The V call is TRBV30, the J call TRBJ1-2; possibly TRBD1 for D (5 bases). CDR3 length equals 12 residues. Germline V gives CDR1 GTSNPN, CDR2 SVGIG (reference sequence). V was cut by 5 bases and J by 3 bases, with 10 bases left in between. The CDR3 region is CAWGGVDYGYTF. The DNA of the CDR3 is TGTGCCTGGGGGGGGGTGGACTATGGCTACACCTTC.

This clonotype has a count of ten or more. V usage is TRBV5-1 and J usage is TRBJ2-7, with a possible D match to TRBD1 (8 bases). Trimming took 3 bases from V and 6 from J, leaving 13 bases between them. The CDR3 has 13 amino acids. The germline V gene encodes CDR1 SGHRS and CDR2 YFSETQ. CDR3 sequence reads: CASSWGGTGEQYF. The CDR3 coding sequence is TGCGCCAGCAGCTGGGGAGGGACAGGCGAGCAGTACTTC.

There are many counts of this clonotype. The chain employs TRBV28 and TRBJ2-5; TRBD1 might be the D (6 bases). The CDR3 covers 15 residues. The V end was cut by 6 bases, the J end by 5 bases, with 19 bases between. From germline, CDR1 is MDHEN and CDR2 SYDVKM. CDR3 in amino acids: CASRSPRGGAETQYF. DNA for the CDR3: TGTGCCAGCAGATCCCCGCGAGGGGGAGCCGAGACCCAGTACTTC.

This clonotype showed up many times. This chain links TRBV28 with TRBJ2-6; a possible D gene is TRBD1 (6 bases). This CDR3 has 17 residues. From germline, CDR1 is MDHEN and CDR2 SYDVKM. V was trimmed by 4 bases and J by 3 bases, leaving 16 bases between them. CDR3 DNA sequence: TGTGCCAGCAGTTGGGGGCAGGGGCTTGGTGGGGCCAACGTCCTGACTTTC. This sequence encodes CASSWGQGLGGANVLTF.

The table lists this clonotype with a count of one. The junction departs from germline at one end; a sequencing error may be responsible. The rearrangement uses TRBV11-2 and TRBJ2-5; no clear D gene. This CDR3 has 12 amino acids. Germline CDR1 SGHAT, CDR2 FQNNGV. The CDR3 loop is CAGSLYQETQYF. In DNA form, the CDR3 reads TGTGCCGGCAGTTTGTATCAAGAGACCCAGTACTTC.

Comment on this clonotype: A much larger clone lies a single base off, so this may be a read error. This chain uses TRBV12-3 or TRBV12-4 with TRBJ2-2; D might be TRBD1 (6 bases). V gave up 4 bases and J gave up 6 bases, with 15 bases separating them. This CDR3 is built from 15 residues. The CDR3 bases are TGTGCCAGCAGTTCCAAATCGGACAGAGCCGGGGAGCTGTTTTTT. This gives the protein CASSSKSDRAGELFF.

The rearrangement joins TRBV10-3 to TRBJ2-5; weak D call: TRBD2 (6 bases). The CDR3 is 14 amino acids. Germline assignment: CDR1 ENHRY and CDR2 SYGVKD. V lost 11 bases, J lost 3 bases, and 19 bases lay in between. The chain's CDR3 is CASRGGGDEETQYF. Here the CDR3 DNA reads TGTGCCTCCCGGGGTGGAGGGGATGAAGAGACCCAGTACTTC.

This clonotype was seen at least ten times. The chain links TRBV27 to TRBJ1-1; D unresolved. The V and J ends lost 3 bases and 4 bases respectively, with 9 bases between them. Germline-derived CDR1 and CDR2 are MNHEY and SMNVEV (reference sequence). CDR3 size: 13 residues. In DNA, the CDR3 is TGTGCCAGCAGTTTGTCTCCGGGCACTGAAGCTTTCTTT. Encoded protein: CASSLSPGTEAFF.

The DNA for the CDR3 is TGTGCCTTAAAGGGTGGCCCGCCCTACGAGCAGTACTTC. It translates to CALKGGPPYEQYF. V gene TRBV2 combines with J gene TRBJ2-7, with unresolved D. V shed 11 bases and J shed 2 bases, with 16 bases lying between them. Germline lookup yields CDR1 SNHLY and CDR2 FYNNEI. The CDR3 sequence is 13 residues long. Filled out from reference TRBV2 and TRBJ2-7, the complete variable domain reads EPEVTQTPSHQVTQMGQEVILRCVPISNHLYFYWYRQILGQKVEFLVSFYNNEISEKSEIFDDQFSVERPDGSNFTLKIRSTKLEDSAMYFCALKGGPPYEQYFGPGTRLTVT.

V is TRBV20-1 and J is TRBJ2-3; 8 bases fit TRBD2. Germline V gives CDR1 DFQATT, CDR2 SNEGSKA (reference sequence). This CDR3 region has 15 residues. With V trimmed by 5 bases and J by 1 base, 8 bases remained unmatched. The CDR3 here is CSASQPSGRTDTQYF. The DNA of the CDR3 is TGCAGTGCTTCCCAGCCTAGCGGGCGCACAGATACGCAGTATTTT.

This clonotype was counted many times. The V call is TRBV6-1, the J call TRBJ2-7; no clear D gene. The CDR3 length is 13 residues. The germline V gene has CDR1 MNHNS and CDR2 SASEGT. Trimming took 2 bases from V and 5 from J, leaving 10 bases between them. The CDR3 is CASSERQNHEQYF. The CDR3 DNA reads as TGTGCCAGCAGTGAACGCCAGAATCACGAGCAGTACTTC.

This clonotype has at least ten counts. This rearrangement joins TRBV6-2 or TRBV6-3 to TRBJ2-7, with a tentative D call TRBD2 (6 bases). Trimming removed 0 bases from V and 4 bases from J, with 22 bases in between. The CDR3 is made up of 18 amino acids. Germline loops: CDR1 MNHEY, CDR2 SVGEGT. CDR3 region: CASSYSRFEGRLAYEQYF. DNA of the CDR3: TGTGCCAGCAGTTACTCGAGATTTGAGGGCCGCCTAGCGTACGAGCAGTACTTC.

Many counts were recorded for this clonotype. This rearrangement joins TRBV7-9 to TRBJ2-5, with D perhaps TRBD1 or TRBD2 (5 bases each). CDR1 and CDR2 from the germline V gene are SEHNR and FQNEAQ (reference sequence). Trimming removed 3 bases from V and 10 bases from J, with 18 bases in between. CDR3 length equals 14 residues. The CDR3 DNA reads as TGTGCCAGCAGCTTGACTCCTACACGAGGGGACCAGTACTTC. It encodes CASSLTPTRGDQYF.

In this sample, this clonotype turned up many times. The chain carries TRBV11-2 and TRBJ1-2; unclear D gene. The ends were cut back, 6 bases at V and 3 bases at J, with 11 bases in the middle. This CDR3 region has 13 residues. Germline V gene lookup returns CDR1 SGHAT and CDR2 FQNNGV. This CDR3 is CASSDAEYYGYTF. The CDR3, as DNA: TGTGCCAGCAGTGACGCAGAATACTATGGCTACACCTTC.

This clonotype was seen repeatedly, ten times or more. In DNA form, the CDR3 reads TGTGCCAGCAGTATTCCTCCGAATCCAACTGAAGCTTTCTTT. This codes for CASSIPPNPTEAFF. The chain employs TRBV12-3 or TRBV12-4 and TRBJ1-1, with D unresolved. The CDR3 spans 14 residues. The V and J ends lost 5 bases and 5 bases respectively, with 15 bases between them.

Only a few counts were recorded for this clonotype. The chain recombines TRBV4-1 with TRBJ2-7, with a weak D call TRBD2 (6 bases). From germline, CDR1 is MGHRA and CDR2 YSYEKL. Trimming removed 5 bases from V and 3 bases from J, with 14 bases in between. The CDR3 contains 14 residues. CDR3 loop: CASSSTGGDYEQYF. The CDR3 DNA is TGCGCCAGCAGCTCAACAGGAGGGGACTACGAGCAGTACTTC.

V is TRBV11-2 and J is TRBJ2-7; D uncertain. The germline V gene encodes CDR1 SGHAT and CDR2 FQNNGV. This CDR3 comprises 15 residues. Trimming left V 4 bases short and J 4 bases short, with 17 bases between. In DNA form, the CDR3 reads TGTGCCAGCAGCTCGTTGAGTAGTGTGGGATACGAGCAGTACTTC. This translates into CASSSLSSVGYEQYF.

This clonotype occurred many times. V and J are TRBV12-3 or TRBV12-4 and TRBJ2-7, with D uncertain. V was trimmed by 2 bases and J by 1 base, leaving 9 bases between them. CDR3 length: 14 residues. The CDR3 DNA follows: TGTGCCAGCAGTTTATCTTACAGATCCTACGAGCAGTACTTC. Its translation: CASSLSYRSYEQYF.

This clonotype was recorded at least ten times. V is TRBV12-3 or TRBV12-4 and J is TRBJ1-5; D is uncertain. Trimming stripped 6 bases from V and 0 bases from J, with 12 bases between. The length of the CDR3 is 15 residues. CDR3 bases: TGTGCCAGCAGCCCGGACGGTAATAGCAATCAGCCCCAGCATTTT. This translates into CASSPDGNSNQPQHF.

This clonotype was counted at least ten times. The chain combines TRBV28 with TRBJ2-7; a possible D gene is TRBD2 (7 bases). Germline V lookup: CDR1 MDHEN, CDR2 SYDVKM. The CDR3 is made up of 14 amino acids. V lost 6 bases to trimming and J lost 3 bases, with 15 bases between them. The CDR3 loop reads CASRVGGQHYEQYF. CDR3 nucleotides: TGTGCCAGCAGGGTCGGGGGGCAACACTACGAGCAGTACTTC.

The CDR3 region is CASSGTSTGAYEQYF. In nucleotides, the CDR3 is TGTGCCAGCAGTGGTACATCGACAGGGGCCTACGAGCAGTACTTC. The V gene is TRBV6-1, the J gene TRBJ2-7; 8 nucleotides align to TRBD1. The CDR3 runs to 15 residues. CDR1 is MNHNS and CDR2 is SASEGT in the germline V gene. After removal of 4 bases from V and 2 bases from J, the junction contained 7 bases not matched to a gene.

This sequence joins TRBV30 and TRBJ2-7; TRBD2 is a possible D gene (5 bases). The CDR3 sequence is 14 residues long. Germline V CDR1 and CDR2: GTSNPN, SVGIG (reference sequence). Trimming shortened V by 5 bases and J by 3 bases, and 17 bases separated the two germline ends. CDR3 sequence reads: CAWQRGRYNYEQYF. The CDR3 DNA reads TGTGCCTGGCAGCGAGGGCGTTACAACTACGAGCAGTACTTC.

The chain is built from TRBV15 and TRBJ1-4, with D possibly matching TRBD1 (5 bases). This CDR3 spans 13 amino acids. With 7 bases removed from V and 8 bases from J, the gap between germline ends came to 14 bases. The germline CDR1 and CDR2 sequences are LNHNV and YYDKDF (reference sequence). The CDR3 DNA reads TGTGCCACCACCCGGGACTTTTCGGAAAAACTGTTTTTT. Protein product: CATTRDFSEKLFF.

The table lists this clonotype with a few counts. The chain links TRBV7-6 to TRBJ2-7; perhaps TRBD2 as D (6 bases). Germline assignment: CDR1 SGHVS and CDR2 FNYEAQ. V was pared by 4 bases and J by 3 bases, with 16 bases between. There are 15 residues in the CDR3. The CDR3 bases are TGTGCCAGCAGCTCCTTAAGCGGGCCTAACTACGAGCAGTACTTC. Encoded protein: CASSSLSGPNYEQYF. The variable domain in full, with the rest retrieved from reference TRBV7-6 and TRBJ2-7, is GAGVSQSPRYKVTKRGQDVALRCDPISGHVSLYWYRQALGQGPEFLTYFNYEAQQDKSGLPNDRFSAERPEGSISTLTIQRTEQRDSAMYRCASSSLSGPNYEQYFGPGTRLTVT.

There are many counts of this clonotype. The V and J genes are TRBV28 and TRBJ1-1; no firm D call. The V gene lost 8 bases and the J gene lost 8 bases, with 15 bases spanning the gap. Germline V gene sequence: CDR1 MDHEN, CDR2 SYDVKM. The length of the CDR3 is 12 residues. CDR3 amino acids: CASAEEEPEAFF. CDR3 coding DNA: TGTGCCAGCGCTGAGGAGGAACCGGAAGCTTTCTTT.

This clonotype turned up a few times. The chain joins TRBV7-2 to TRBJ2-1; D not certain. CDR1 and CDR2 from the germline V gene are SGHTA and FQGNSA. The CDR3 is 14 amino acids. The germline V and J ends were trimmed by 1 base and 4 bases, with 8 bases remaining between them. The CDR3 coding sequence is TGTGCCAGCAGCTTAGTGGCACTATACAATGAGCAGTTCTTC. This translates into CASSLVALYNEQFF.

This rearrangement joins TRBV4-1 to TRBJ2-2; 14 bases align to TRBD2. V was clipped by 3 bases and J by 3 bases; unmatched bases: 6. This CDR3 is built from 18 residues. Germline V gene data show CDR1 as MGHRA and CDR2 as YSYEKL. CDR3 sequence: CASSQSGTSGSYTGELFF. The CDR3 DNA follows: TGCGCCAGCAGCCAGTCCGGGACTAGCGGGAGCTACACCGGGGAGCTGTTTTTT.